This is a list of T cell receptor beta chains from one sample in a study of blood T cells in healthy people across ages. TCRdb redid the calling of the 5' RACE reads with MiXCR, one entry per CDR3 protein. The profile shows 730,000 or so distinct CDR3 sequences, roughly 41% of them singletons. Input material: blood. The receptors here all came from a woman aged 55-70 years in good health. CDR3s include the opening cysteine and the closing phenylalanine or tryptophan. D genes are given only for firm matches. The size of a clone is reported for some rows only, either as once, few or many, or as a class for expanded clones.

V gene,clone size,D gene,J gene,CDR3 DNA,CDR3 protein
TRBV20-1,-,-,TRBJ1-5,TGCAGTGCTAGGGCAGGGGTAGATCAGCCCCAGCATTTT,CSARAGVDQPQHF
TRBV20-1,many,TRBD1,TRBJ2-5,TGCAGTGCTAGAGATCGGGACAGCCAAGAGACCCAGTACTTC,CSARDRDSQETQYF
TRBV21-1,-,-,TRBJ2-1,TGTGCCAGCAGCAAAGGAGAGGCCGGGAACCCCTACAATGAGCAGTTCTTC,CASSKGEAGNPYNEQFF
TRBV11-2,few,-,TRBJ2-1,TGTGCCAGCAGCTTAGACTCCGGACTAACGAGCTCCTACAATGAGCAGTTCTTC,CASSLDSGLTSSYNEQFF
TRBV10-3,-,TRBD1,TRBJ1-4,TGTGCCATCAGTGAAGAGCTGGGACAGGCTCCTGAAAAACTGTTTTTT,CAISEELGQAPEKLFF
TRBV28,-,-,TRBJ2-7,TGTGCCAGCAGTTTTTTAAGGGACTCGAGGGGCGAGCAGTACTTC,CASSFLRDSRGEQYF
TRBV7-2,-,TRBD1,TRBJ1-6,TGTGCCAGCAGCTCATATCCGGGACAGGGTAATTCACCCCTCCACTTT,CASSSYPGQGNSPLHF
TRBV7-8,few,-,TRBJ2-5,TGTGCCACCACCCGCGGGGAAGAGAGGACCCAGTACTTC,CATTRGEERTQYF
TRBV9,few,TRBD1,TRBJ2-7,TGTGCCAGCAGCGCCTATGACAGGGGGGGCGAGCAGTACTTC,CASSAYDRGGEQYF
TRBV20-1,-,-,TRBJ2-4,TGCAGTGCTAGCCCGTGGCAGGATGAGGGTTTTCAGTACTTC,CSASPWQDEGFQYF
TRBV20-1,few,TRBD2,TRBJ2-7,TGCAGTGCTAGAGAAGGACTAGCGGGAGCCTACGAGCAGTACTTC,CSAREGLAGAYEQYF